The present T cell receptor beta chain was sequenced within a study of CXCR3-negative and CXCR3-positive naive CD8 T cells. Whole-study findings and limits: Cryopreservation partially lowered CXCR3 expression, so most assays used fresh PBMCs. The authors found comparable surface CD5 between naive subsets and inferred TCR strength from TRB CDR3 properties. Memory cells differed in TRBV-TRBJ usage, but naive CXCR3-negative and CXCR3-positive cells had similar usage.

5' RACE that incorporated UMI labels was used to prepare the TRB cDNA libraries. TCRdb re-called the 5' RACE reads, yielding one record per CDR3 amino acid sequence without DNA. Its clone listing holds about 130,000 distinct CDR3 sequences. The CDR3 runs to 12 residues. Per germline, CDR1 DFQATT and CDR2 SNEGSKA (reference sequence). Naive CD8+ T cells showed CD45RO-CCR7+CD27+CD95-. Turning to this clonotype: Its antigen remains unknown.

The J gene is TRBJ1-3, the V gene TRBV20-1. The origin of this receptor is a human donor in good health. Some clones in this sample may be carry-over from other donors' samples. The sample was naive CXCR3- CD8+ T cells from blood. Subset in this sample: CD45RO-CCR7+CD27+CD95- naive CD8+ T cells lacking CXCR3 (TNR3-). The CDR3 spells CSAREYGNTIYF.